Listed below are T cell receptor beta chains from one sample, sequenced in a study of T cell responses to AZD1222 COVID-19 vaccine. Libraries were prepared by immunoSEQ multiplex PCR; TCRdb keeps only in-frame clonotypes and omits some of them. The sample holds roughly 130,000 clones; more than 85% are singletons and the top ten take 2.5% to 4%. The sequencing used peripheral blood, collected on day 0 of AZD1222 vaccination. The receptors stem from an adult in good health. Each CDR3 is given with its conserved first and last residue. Each record gives: V gene, clone size, J gene, D gene, CDR3 protein, CDR3 DNA. A D gene is named only where the DNA matches it firmly. Clone size, where shown, is once, few, many, or a class for clones that have expanded.

TRBV11-2,NA,TRBJ2-7,NA,CASRTRYSYEQYF,TGTGCCAGCAGGACAAGGTACTCCTACGAGCAGTACTTC
TRBV28,NA,TRBJ2-5,TRBD2,CASSFGDYQETQYF,TGTGCCAGCAGTTTTGGGGACTATCAAGAGACCCAGTACTTC
TRBV5-6,NA,TRBJ2-7,NA,CASSLAEYEQYF,TGTGCCAGCAGCTTGGCCGAGTACGAGCAGTACTTC
TRBV4-1,NA,TRBJ2-7,NA,CASSLTTVYEQYF,TGCGCCAGCAGCCTTACGACAGTCTACGAGCAGTACTTC
TRBV5-1,NA,TRBJ2-5,NA,CASIGSSGETQYF,TGCGCCAGCATCGGGAGTTCGGGAGAGACCCAGTACTTC
TRBV5-6,NA,TRBJ2-7,TRBD2,CASSFVVAGPYEQYF,TGTGCCAGCAGCTTCGTCGTAGCGGGCCCCTACGAGCAGTACTTC
TRBV5-5,NA,TRBJ2-1,TRBD2,CASSLGSGVYNEQFF,TGTGCCAGCAGCTTGGGTAGCGGGGTCTACAATGAGCAGTTCTTC
TRBV6-5,NA,TRBJ2-3,NA,CASSYSLTPSTDTQYF,TGTGCCAGCAGTTACTCCCTCACTCCGAGCACAGATACGCAGTATTTT
TRBV19,NA,TRBJ1-1,NA,CASSMTPNTEAFF,TGTGCCAGTAGTATGACACCGAACACTGAAGCTTTCTTT
TRBV6-5,NA,TRBJ1-4,NA,CASSYSGGSNEKLFF,TGTGCCAGCAGTTACTCTGGAGGGTCTAATGAAAAACTGTTTTTT
TRBV5-5,NA,TRBJ2-7,TRBD1,CASSLFWGQGSYEQYF,TGTGCCAGCAGCTTGTTTTGGGGACAGGGTTCCTACGAGCAGTACTTC
TRBV2,NA,TRBJ1-4,NA,CASSDLRNNEKLFF,TGTGCCAGCAGTGACCTGAGGAATAATGAAAAACTGTTTTTT
TRBV5-1,NA,TRBJ1-1,NA,CASSSLMRVGNTEAFF,TGCGCCAGCAGCTCCCTAATGCGGGTAGGGAACACTGAAGCTTTCTTT
TRBV27,NA,TRBJ1-1,NA,CASSLGDVNTEAFF,TGTGCCAGCAGTTTAGGGGATGTGAACACTGAAGCTTTCTTT
TRBV5-1,NA,TRBJ1-4,NA,CASSLEDSEKLFF,TGCGCCAGCAGCTTGGAGGACAGCGAAAAACTGTTTTTT
TRBV7-2,NA,TRBJ2-3,TRBD2,CASSLRGAVASGGTQYF,TGTGCCAGCAGCCTCCGGGGGGCGGTAGCTAGCGGGGGTACGCAGTATTTT
TRBV5-6,NA,TRBJ2-2,NA,CASSLVTGTGELFF,TGTGCCAGCAGCTTGGTTACTGGCACCGGGGAGCTGTTTTTT
TRBV7-8,NA,TRBJ2-7,TRBD2,CASSLEGTSGRADYEQYF,TGTGCCAGCAGCTTAGAAGGGACTAGCGGGAGGGCTGACTACGAGCAGTACTTC
TRBV19,NA,TRBJ1-1,NA,CASSIGPRSTEAFF,TGTGCCAGTAGTATTGGCCCCAGGAGCACTGAAGCTTTCTTT
TRBV5-1,NA,TRBJ2-5,NA,CASSFGLFQETQYF,TGCGCCAGCAGCTTTGGACTATTCCAAGAGACCCAGTACTTC
TRBV7-2,NA,TRBJ2-3,NA,CASSLGGQSTDTQYF,TGTGCCAGCAGCTTAGGTGGACAGAGCACAGATACGCAGTATTTT
TRBV18,NA,TRBJ1-4,NA,CASSPQGTNEKLFF,TGTGCCAGCTCACCTCAGGGTACTAATGAAAAACTGTTTTTT
TRBV7-3,once,TRBJ2-5,TRBD1,CASSRHPVQGVGETQYF,TGTGCCAGCAGCCGACACCCAGTGCAGGGGGTGGGTGAGACCCAGTACTTC
TRBV4-3,NA,TRBJ2-1,NA,CASSQEYRLGGNEQFF,TGCGCCAGCAGCCAAGAGTATAGACTCGGTGGCAATGAGCAGTTCTTC
TRBV5-1,NA,TRBJ2-3,TRBD2,CASSSGLVTSTDTQYF,TGCGCCAGCAGCTCGGGACTAGTAACTAGCACAGATACGCAGTATTTT
TRBV18,NA,TRBJ2-1,NA,CASSLTGPPVGEQFF,TGTGCCAGCTCACTAACAGGGCCCCCGGTGGGAGAGCAGTTCTTC
TRBV19,NA,TRBJ1-1,NA,CASSLGSRGLNTEAFF,TGTGCCAGTAGCTTAGGGAGCCGGGGGTTGAACACTGAAGCTTTCTTT
TRBV10-3,once,TRBJ1-2,NA,CAISESMPTGNYGYTF,TGTGCCATCAGTGAGTCGATGCCGACAGGCAACTATGGCTACACCTTC
TRBV6-1,NA,TRBJ1-2,NA,CASSEGALSKGYTF,TGTGCCAGCAGTGAAGGCGCCCTATCCAAGGGCTACACCTTC
TRBV12-3/TRBV12-4,NA,TRBJ2-5,TRBD2,CASSPGGRETQYF,TGTGCCAGCAGCCCGGGGGGTAGGGAGACCCAGTACTTC
TRBV6-1,NA,TRBJ1-2,NA,CASSEMVGVGYGYTF,TGTGCCAGCAGTGAAATGGTAGGAGTCGGCTACGGCTACACCTTC
TRBV12-5,NA,TRBJ2-7,NA,CASGLILTGTSYEQYF,TGTGCTAGTGGTTTGATCCTCACCGGGACAAGCTACGAGCAGTACTTC
TRBV19,NA,TRBJ2-3,NA,CASSISRTTDTQYF,TGTGCCAGTAGTATTAGTCGGACTACAGATACGCAGTATTTT
TRBV5-1,NA,TRBJ1-4,TRBD1,CASSSMTGGDEKLFF,TGCGCCAGCAGCTCGATGACAGGGGGCGATGAAAAACTGTTTTTT
TRBV11-2,NA,TRBJ2-7,NA,CASSPPSREQYF,TGTGCCAGCAGCCCCCCGTCGCGAGAGCAGTACTTC
TRBV4-2,NA,TRBJ2-1,TRBD2,CASSQDSAGGVVFF,TGTGCCAGCAGCCAAGATAGTGCGGGAGGTGTCGTGTTCTTC
TRBV19,NA,TRBJ2-3,NA,CASSIDPPLTGKAKDTQYF,TGTGCCAGTAGTATAGACCCCCCCTTAACAGGGAAGGCGAAAGATACGCAGTATTTT
TRBV11-1,NA,TRBJ2-3,TRBD2,CASSLESGSSDTQYF,TGTGCCAGCAGCTTAGAAAGCGGGAGTTCAGATACGCAGTATTTT
TRBV5-4,NA,TRBJ2-1,NA,CASSEGDTYNEQFF,TGTGCCAGCAGCGAAGGTGACACCTACAATGAGCAGTTCTTC
TRBV7-2,NA,TRBJ2-7,NA,CASGWAGRGYEQYF,TGTGCCAGCGGCTGGGCGGGACGGGGGTACGAGCAGTACTTC